This is a list of T cell receptor beta chains from one sample in a study of metastatic and nonmetastatic thyroid tumors. TCRdb re-clonotyped the PCR reads through MiXCR. Of around 34,000 clones listed, around a fifth are singletons. Sequenced input: blood. Every receptor here comes from a female donor with papillary thyroid cancer or a benign thyroid nodule (not recorded which). Some clones in this sample may be carry-over from other donors' samples. The CDR3 runs from the conserved cysteine through the conserved F or W. The D gene is left open where the match is weak. Expanded clones are given a class, and other clones once, few, many or no size at all.

v_gene: TRBV3-1; d_gene: TRBD2; abundance: many; j_gene: TRBJ2-2; CDR3aa: CASSQPSGRPNTGELFF; CDR3nt: TGTGCCAGCAGCCAACCTAGCGGGAGGCCTAACACCGGGGAGCTGTTTTTT
v_gene: TRBV10-3; d_gene: TRBD1; abundance: -; j_gene: TRBJ2-7; CDR3aa: CAIMGDRTYEQYF; CDR3nt: TGTGCCATCATGGGGGACAGAACCTACGAGCAGTACTTC
v_gene: TRBV5-1; d_gene: -; abundance: many; j_gene: TRBJ2-7; CDR3aa: CASSLGQTNSYEQYF; CDR3nt: TGCGCCAGCAGCCTAGGACAGACCAACTCCTACGAGCAGTACTTC
v_gene: TRBV27; d_gene: TRBD2; abundance: many; j_gene: TRBJ2-2; CDR3aa: CASSGLAGGPYTGELFF; CDR3nt: TGTGCCAGCAGTGGACTAGCGGGAGGGCCATACACCGGGGAGCTGTTTTTT
v_gene: TRBV7-6; d_gene: TRBD1; abundance: few; j_gene: TRBJ2-1; CDR3aa: CASSSRDRAYNEQFF; CDR3nt: TGTGCCAGCAGCAGCCGGGACAGGGCCTACAATGAGCAGTTCTTC
v_gene: TRBV5-8; d_gene: -; abundance: many; j_gene: TRBJ2-1; CDR3aa: CASRLGNEQFF; CDR3nt: TGTGCCAGCAGACTTGGGAATGAGCAGTTCTTC
v_gene: TRBV5-8; d_gene: -; abundance: many; j_gene: TRBJ1-4; CDR3aa: CASSASPGGKLFF; CDR3nt: TGTGCCAGCAGCGCCTCCCCGGGGGGAAAACTGTTTTTT
v_gene: TRBV6-1; d_gene: TRBD1; abundance: few; j_gene: TRBJ2-7; CDR3aa: CASRITGVAYEQYF; CDR3nt: TGTGCCAGCAGGATTACAGGGGTGGCCTACGAGCAGTACTTC
v_gene: TRBV5-5; d_gene: TRBD1; abundance: many; j_gene: TRBJ1-6; CDR3aa: CASSADRVSSPLHF; CDR3nt: TGTGCCAGCAGCGCGGACAGGGTGAGTTCACCCCTCCACTTT
v_gene: TRBV19; d_gene: TRBD2; abundance: -; j_gene: TRBJ2-6; CDR3aa: CATSGGGPSGASVLTF; CDR3nt: TGTGCCACCTCGGGGGGAGGGCCCTCCGGGGCCAGCGTCCTGACTTTC
v_gene: TRBV27; d_gene: TRBD2; abundance: -; j_gene: TRBJ2-4; CDR3aa: CASSLFAGEYIQYF; CDR3nt: TGTGCCAGCAGTTTATTTGCGGGAGAGTACATTCAGTACTTC
v_gene: TRBV5-1; d_gene: TRBD2; abundance: -; j_gene: TRBJ2-2; CDR3aa: CASSRAGGETGELFF; CDR3nt: TGCGCCAGCAGCAGAGCGGGAGGAGAAACCGGGGAGCTGTTTTTT
v_gene: TRBV28; d_gene: -; abundance: many; j_gene: TRBJ2-1; CDR3aa: CASSTEHLSGTYNEQFF; CDR3nt: TGTGCCAGCAGTACTGAGCACCTCTCGGGAACATACAATGAGCAGTTCTTC
v_gene: TRBV6-1; d_gene: -; abundance: -; j_gene: TRBJ1-3; CDR3aa: CASRPRDGGDTIYF; CDR3nt: TGTGCCAGCAGACCCCGGGATGGGGGAGACACCATATATTTT
v_gene: TRBV19; d_gene: TRBD1; abundance: many; j_gene: TRBJ2-7; CDR3aa: CASTLNGDRGNEQYF; CDR3nt: TGTGCCAGTACCCTAAATGGGGACAGGGGGAACGAGCAGTACTTC
v_gene: TRBV12-3/TRBV12-4; d_gene: -; abundance: -; j_gene: TRBJ2-7; CDR3aa: CASANRGSYEQYF; CDR3nt: TGTGCCAGCGCTAATCGGGGATCCTACGAGCAGTACTTC
v_gene: TRBV18; d_gene: -; abundance: many; j_gene: TRBJ2-2; CDR3aa: CASSPGALYTGELFF; CDR3nt: TGTGCCAGCTCACCAGGGGCTTTATACACCGGGGAGCTGTTTTTT